These 13 T cell receptor beta chains originate from one sample sequenced in a study of blood T cell repertoires in COVID-19. The protocol was immunoSEQ multiplex PCR, while the TCRdb copy is restricted to in-frame clones and leaves out a portion. The table lists approximately 240,000 clones, approximately 80% of them singletons. Sequences were obtained from peripheral blood. The receptors were sampled from a woman older than 75 with active or convalescent COVID-19.

The chain employs TRBV9 and TRBJ1-3; 8 bases agree with TRBD1. V was clipped by 0 bases and J by 0 bases; unmatched bases: 5. This CDR3 has 17 amino acids. The germline gives CDR1 SGDLS, CDR2 YYNGEE. The chain's CDR3 is CASSVAAGGISGNTIYF. DNA for the CDR3: TGTGCCAGCAGCGTAGCCGCAGGGGGCATCTCTGGAAACACCATATATTTT.

The chain employs TRBV28 and TRBJ1-4; 8 bases are a match to TRBD1. The J segment lost 6 bases and the V segment lost 5 bases, leaving 8 bases of the junction unmatched. Looked up from germline, CDR1 is MDHEN and CDR2 is SYDVKM. CDR3 length: 15 amino acids. CDR3 residues: CASSPQGGRYEKLFF. CDR3 coding DNA: TGTGCCAGCAGTCCACAGGGGGGGCGCTATGAAAAACTGTTTTTT. The full variable domain, rest sourced from reference TRBV28 and TRBJ1-4, is DVKVTQSSRYLVKRTGEKVFLECVQDMDHENMFWYRQDPGLGLRLIYFSYDVKMKEKGDIPEGYSVSREKKERFSLILESASTNQTSMYLCASSPQGGRYEKLFFGSGTQLSVL.

The rearrangement joins TRBV24-1 to TRBJ2-1; D gene unclear. The CDR3 totals 12 residues. Trimming took 3 bases from V and 10 from J, leaving 9 bases between them. Germline V gene sequence: CDR1 KGHDR, CDR2 SFDVKD. The CDR3: CATSDPLFEQFF. As DNA, the CDR3 is TGTGCCACCAGTGATCCCCTCTTCGAGCAGTTCTTC.

This clone was picked up one time. The CDR3: CASSLESLDTETQYF. The CDR3 coding sequence is TGTGCCAGCAGCTTAGAGAGTTTAGATACAGAGACCCAGTACTTC. V usage is TRBV11-2 and J usage is TRBJ2-5, with D unclear. Germline-derived CDR1 and CDR2 are SGHAT and FQNNGV. The CDR3 consists of 15 residues. V shed 0 bases and J shed 4 bases, with 12 bases lying between them.

The chain is built from TRBV6-5 and TRBJ1-2; 7 nucleotides agree with TRBD1. The CDR3 runs 16 residues. J lost 3 bases, V lost 2 bases, and 9 bases had no gene match. CDR1 and CDR2 from the germline V gene are MNHEY and SVGAGI. In DNA, the CDR3 is TGTGCCAGCAGTTACAAGGCCAGGGGGTCATACTATGGCTACACCTTC. Amino acids: CASSYKARGSYYGYTF.

The chain links TRBV10-3 to TRBJ2-3; 8 nucleotides line up with TRBD1. The CDR3 loop spans 14 amino acids. Germline V gives CDR1 ENHRY, CDR2 SYGVKD. V shed 7 bases, J shed 5 bases, and the junction held 8 bases outside the gene matches. CDR3 in amino acids: CAITMTGVGDTQYF. CDR3 sequence (DNA): TGTGCCATCACCATGACAGGGGTGGGAGATACGCAGTATTTT.

The chain joins TRBV5-1 to TRBJ2-2; D is perhaps TRBD1 (5 bases). Trimming shortened V by 4 bases and J by 5 bases, and 15 bases separated the two germline ends. The CDR3 covers 15 residues. Looked up from germline, CDR1 is SGHRS and CDR2 is YFSETQ. The CDR3 sequence: CASSATGPPTGELFF. The CDR3 bases are TGCGCCAGCAGCGCTACAGGCCCCCCAACCGGGGAGCTGTTTTTT.

The chain links TRBV21-1 to TRBJ1-5; the table calls TRBD1, which could not be checked here. TRBV21-1 is assigned pseudogene status. This CDR3 region has 19 residues. Here the CDR3 DNA reads TGTGCCAGCAGCGAACAGACCCGGGACAGGGGGAGGAGCAATCAGCCCCAGCATTTT. This encodes CASSEQTRDRGRSNQPQHF.

The CDR3 spells CASSFSPGGPNEQFF. CDR3 coding DNA: TGCGCCAGCAGCTTTTCGCCGGGAGGGCCGAATGAGCAGTTCTTC. The chain carries TRBV5-1 and TRBJ2-1, with TRBD2 identical over 8 bases. Germline trimming cut 2 bases from V and 7 bases from J; bases unmatched to any gene: 8. The germline gives CDR1 SGHRS, CDR2 YFSETQ. The CDR3 has 15 amino acids.

This chain links TRBV6-5 with TRBJ1-5; unclear D gene. Trimming pared 6 bases from V and 5 bases from J, leaving 5 bases between. Germline values: CDR1 MNHEY, CDR2 SVGAGI. The CDR3 sequence is 11 residues long. CDR3 bases: TGTGCCAGCAGATCGGATCAGCCCCAGCATTTT. It yields the protein CASRSDQPQHF.

This chain joins TRBV5-1 and TRBJ2-5; 7 positions agree with TRBD2. The CDR3 is 15 amino acids. The germline gives CDR1 SGHRS, CDR2 YFSETQ. V was clipped by 4 bases and J by 2 bases; unmatched bases: 8. CDR3 DNA: TGCGCCAGCAGCCCATATGCCGGGAGGCAAGAGACCCAGTACTTC. This encodes CASSPYAGRQETQYF.

The V and J genes are TRBV5-1 and TRBJ2-6, with D unclear. This CDR3 comprises 15 residues. CDR1 and CDR2 (germline): SGHRS, YFSETQ. The V gene lost 5 bases and the J gene lost 0 bases, with 9 bases spanning the gap. The CDR3 sequence is CASRHPGSGANVLTF. The CDR3 nucleotides read TGCGCCAGCAGACATCCGGGCTCTGGGGCCAACGTCCTGACTTTC. The full variable domain, in which reference TRBV5-1 and TRBJ2-6 provide the parts outside the CDR3, is KAGVTQTPRYLIKTRGQQVTLSCSPISGHRSVSWYQQTPGQGLQFLFEYFSETQRNKGNFPGRFSGRQFSNSRSEMNVSTLELGDSALYLCASRHPGSGANVLTFGAGSRLTVL.

A single count supports this clone. V usage is TRBV2 and J usage is TRBJ1-3, with 8 nucleotides matching TRBD1. This CDR3 spans 15 amino acids. V shed 6 bases and J 0 bases; nucleotides not matched to a gene: 4. Germline V gene data show CDR1 as SNHLY and CDR2 as FYNNEI. The CDR3 loop is CASSRTGPSGNTIYF. DNA for the CDR3: TGTGCCAGCAGCAGGACAGGGCCCTCTGGAAACACCATATATTTT.